Sequencing of this T cell receptor beta chain was carried out in a study of blood T cell repertoires in COVID-19 (dated by TCRdb to about 2020). Background for the entire study: Samples from collaborators originated in the United States, Italy and Spain and spanned both the acute and convalescent phases of COVID-19. Nearly every sample came with metadata listing a de-identified subject ID, COVID-19 status, age in years and sex. The dataset comprised deeply sampled blood TCRbeta repertoires from subjects exposed to, actively infected with, or recovered from COVID-19. The samples were drawn from two sources: the first 160 participants of the ongoing ImmuneRACE study, and approximately 1,300 subjects contributed by 6 global collaborators. The material from the prospective study consisted of cDNA or gDNA derived from T cells, B-cell-depleted T cells, or PBMCs. The repertoires were released in a freely available public database meant as a resource for research on the immune response to SARS-CoV-2. Where HLA class I and class II types were available, the types were taken from metadata supplied by the sample provider, not from assay-based typing. Study-level results and caveats: The amount of clinical and demographic metadata varied by source and participant and was provided uncurated.

After removal of 0 bases from V and 3 bases from J, the junction retains 2 bases not matched to a gene. The CDR3 runs 15 residues from the cysteine to the phenylalanine. Just the 45-base CDR3 DNA is kept, in frame starting at base 1. Reading the germline V gene gives CDR1 SGHRS and CDR2 YFSETQ. TCRbeta CDR3 regions were amplified from genomic DNA using the immunoSEQ Assay, a bias-controlled multiplex PCR. Per the source publication's procedure: The number of nucleated cells in each sample was estimated from the amplification of reference gene primers within the assay. To quantify the absolute abundance of each unique TCRbeta CDR3 rearrangement, sequence reads were collapsed and filtered. For each sample, productive Simpson clonality was calculated by taking the square root of Simpson's diversity index across productive rearrangements. TCRdb limited this immuneACCESS table to in-frame rearrangements with V and J called. A share of clones is missing; checked studies link under half to unresolved V genes, and the rest is unexplained. D and trimming come from the DNA, and the V and J calls and clone size come from that table. The sample table lists roughly 46,000 clones, approximately 87% of them with a count of one. Approximately 16% of the sample is in the top ten clones.

The collaborating institutions used their own protocols to collect whole blood in K2EDTA tubes. Collaborator samples were shipped for TCRbeta analysis as frozen whole blood, isolated PBMCs, or DNA extracted from either sample type. A note on this clone: Which antigen it targets is not known. No clone much larger than this one lies a single base away; base qualities are absent.

The material sequenced was peripheral blood. The V gene is TRBV5-1 and the J gene is TRBJ2-7, and TRBD1 matches 11 of the central bases. This TCR was recovered from a human donor in a cohort sampled during active COVID-19. The nucleotide sequence is TGCGCCAGCAGCTTGGCCGGGACAGGGGGCTACGAGCAGTACTTC. It translates to CASSLAGTGGYEQYF. This CDR3, with the reference TRBV5-1 and TRBJ2-7 proteins standing in past its ends, gives the full variable domain KAGVTQTPRYLIKTRGQQVTLSCSPISGHRSVSWYQQTPGQGLQFLFEYFSETQRNKGNFPGRFSGRQFSNSRSEMNVSTLELGDSALYLCASSLAGTGGYEQYFGPGTRLTVT.